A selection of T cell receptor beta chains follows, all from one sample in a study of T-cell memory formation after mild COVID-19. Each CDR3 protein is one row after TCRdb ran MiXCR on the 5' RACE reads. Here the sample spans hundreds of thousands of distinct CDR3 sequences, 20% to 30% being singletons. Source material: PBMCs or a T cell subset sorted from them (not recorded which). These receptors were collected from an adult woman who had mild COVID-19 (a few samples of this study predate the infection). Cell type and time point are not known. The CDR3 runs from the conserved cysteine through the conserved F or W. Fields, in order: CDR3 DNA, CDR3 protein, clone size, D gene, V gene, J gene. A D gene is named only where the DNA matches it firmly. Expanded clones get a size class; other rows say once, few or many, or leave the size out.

TGTGCCACCAGGGGTATTCTCCAGGGGGGGGCAGATACGCAGTATTTT,CATRGILQGGADTQYF,-,-,TRBV19,TRBJ2-3
TGTGCCACCAGGAGCGGCAACGATGCTTTCTTT,CATRSGNDAFF,few,-,TRBV15,TRBJ1-1
TGCGCCAGCAGCCCGGGGGACAGGGTAACCTACGAGCAGTACTTC,CASSPGDRVTYEQYF,-,TRBD1,TRBV5-1,TRBJ2-7
TGCGCCAGCAGCCGCTATAGCGGGGGTACAGATACGCAGTATTTT,CASSRYSGGTDTQYF,few,TRBD2,TRBV4-1,TRBJ2-3
TGCGCCAGCAGCCAAGGCCTCCGGGACTTACGCACAGATACGCAGTATTTT,CASSQGLRDLRTDTQYF,once,-,TRBV4-1,TRBJ2-3
TGCAGTGCTAGACGGTTCGCTGCTAGCACAGATACGCAGTATTTT,CSARRFAASTDTQYF,-,-,TRBV20-1,TRBJ2-3
TGTGCCAGCAGCTTATCGGGACAGGTATCCACTGAAGCTTTCTTT,CASSLSGQVSTEAFF,-,TRBD1,TRBV7-9,TRBJ1-1
TGTGCCAGCTCACCACTGCGAGGAACCGAGCAGTACTTC,CASSPLRGTEQYF,-,-,TRBV18,TRBJ2-7
TGCGCCAGCAGCGGGGACAGGGTGGGAGCTGAAGCTTTCTTT,CASSGDRVGAEAFF,-,TRBD1,TRBV5-1,TRBJ1-1
TGTGCCAGCAGTTTTGGGACGGGAGGCTATGGCTACACCTTC,CASSFGTGGYGYTF,few,-,TRBV12-3/TRBV12-4,TRBJ1-2
TGTGCCAGCAGCCAAGGGGACAAGGCACCCCTCCACTTT,CASSQGDKAPLHF,-,-,TRBV4-2,TRBJ1-6
TGCGCCAGCAGCGCCGGACAGTTTTTGGACACTGAAGCTTTCTTT,CASSAGQFLDTEAFF,few,-,TRBV4-1,TRBJ1-1
TGTGCCAGCAGCCAGGCCGTTGGGAACTATGGCTACACCTTC,CASSQAVGNYGYTF,-,-,TRBV3-1,TRBJ1-2
TGCGCCAGCAGCTTCGACCCAAACCAAGGGCAGTACTTC,CASSFDPNQGQYF,few,-,TRBV5-1,TRBJ2-7
TGTGCCAGCAGCTCTCAGACTAGCACAGATACGCAGTATTTT,CASSSQTSTDTQYF,-,-,TRBV7-6,TRBJ2-3
TGCAGCGTTAAGGGGACTCTGCCCTACGAGCAGTACTTC,CSVKGTLPYEQYF,few,-,TRBV29-1,TRBJ2-7
TGTGCCTGGAGTCCCCACACTAGCGGGCTTTACAATGAGCAGTTCTTC,CAWSPHTSGLYNEQFF,few,TRBD2,TRBV30,TRBJ2-1
TGTGCCAGCAGCCCGGGGGGCAACCCAACTAATGAAAAACTGTTTTTT,CASSPGGNPTNEKLFF,-,-,TRBV12-3/TRBV12-4,TRBJ1-4
TGTGCCTGGACCTCCGGGATCACTCCCCACGAGCAGTACTTC,CAWTSGITPHEQYF,-,-,TRBV30,TRBJ2-7
TGCGCCAGCAGCCAAGATCGGGGAGGGGAACTGTTTTTT,CASSQDRGGELFF,few,-,TRBV4-3,TRBJ1-4
TGTGCCAGCAGCCCCGGGGGGATTCCCCCCTACGAGCAGTACTTC,CASSPGGIPPYEQYF,-,TRBD2,TRBV5-6,TRBJ2-7
TGCGCCAGCAGCCCCCCCGCCCCCGGGGATGGCTACACCTTC,CASSPPAPGDGYTF,few,-,TRBV5-1,TRBJ1-2
TGTGCCAGCAGCCGAGAAAGGGGCGCGGGAAACATTCAGTACTTC,CASSRERGAGNIQYF,-,-,TRBV16,TRBJ2-4
TGCAGCGTTGAAGAAAGGGGGTCCGGGACAGGAGAAGCTTTCTTT,CSVEERGSGTGEAFF,-,TRBD1,TRBV29-1,TRBJ1-1
TGTGCCAGCAGCCGGGGACAGGGGAGCGGTCAGCCCCAGCATTTT,CASSRGQGSGQPQHF,-,TRBD1,TRBV5-6,TRBJ1-5
TGTGCCAGCAGCATACCGGGCACAGGTGGCTACACCTTC,CASSIPGTGGYTF,-,-,TRBV5-6,TRBJ1-2